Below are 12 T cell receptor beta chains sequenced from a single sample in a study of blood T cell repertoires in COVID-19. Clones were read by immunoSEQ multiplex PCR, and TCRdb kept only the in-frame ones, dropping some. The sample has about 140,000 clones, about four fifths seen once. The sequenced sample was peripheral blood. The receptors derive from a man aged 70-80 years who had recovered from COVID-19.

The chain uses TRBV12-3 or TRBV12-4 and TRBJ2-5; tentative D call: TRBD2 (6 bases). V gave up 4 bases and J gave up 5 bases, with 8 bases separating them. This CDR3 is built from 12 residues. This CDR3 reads CASSYRGETQYF. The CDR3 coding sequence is TGTGCCAGCAGTTACCGGGGGGAGACCCAGTACTTC.

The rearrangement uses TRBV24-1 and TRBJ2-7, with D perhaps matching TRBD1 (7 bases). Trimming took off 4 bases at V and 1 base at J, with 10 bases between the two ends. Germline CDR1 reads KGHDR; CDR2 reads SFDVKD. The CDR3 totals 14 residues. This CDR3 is CATSERDRSYEQYF. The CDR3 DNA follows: TGTGCCACCAGTGAGCGGGACAGATCCTACGAGCAGTACTTC.

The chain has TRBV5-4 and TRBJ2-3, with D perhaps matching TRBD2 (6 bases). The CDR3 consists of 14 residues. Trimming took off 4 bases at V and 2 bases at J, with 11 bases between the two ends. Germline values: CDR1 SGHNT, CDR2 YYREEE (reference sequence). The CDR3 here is CASSRAGSTDTQYF. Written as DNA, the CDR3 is TGTGCCAGCAGCCGAGCGGGCTCCACAGATACGCAGTATTTT.

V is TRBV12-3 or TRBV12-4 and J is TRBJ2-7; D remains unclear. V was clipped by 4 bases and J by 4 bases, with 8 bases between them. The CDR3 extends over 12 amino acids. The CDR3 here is CASSSNRYEQYF. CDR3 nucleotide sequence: TGTGCCAGCAGTTCAAACAGATACGAGCAGTACTTC.

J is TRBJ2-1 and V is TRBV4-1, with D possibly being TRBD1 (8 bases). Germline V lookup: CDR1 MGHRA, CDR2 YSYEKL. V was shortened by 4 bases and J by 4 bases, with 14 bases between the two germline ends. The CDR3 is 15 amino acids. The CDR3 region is CASSRAGQEYNEQFF. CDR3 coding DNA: TGCGCCAGCAGCCGAGCGGGACAGGAATACAATGAGCAGTTCTTC.

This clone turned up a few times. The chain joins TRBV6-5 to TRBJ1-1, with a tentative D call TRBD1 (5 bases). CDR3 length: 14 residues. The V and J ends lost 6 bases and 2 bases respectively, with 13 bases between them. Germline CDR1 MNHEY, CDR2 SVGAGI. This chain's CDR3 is CASSETVFNTEAFF. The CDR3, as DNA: TGTGCCAGCAGCGAGACAGTATTCAACACTGAAGCTTTCTTT.

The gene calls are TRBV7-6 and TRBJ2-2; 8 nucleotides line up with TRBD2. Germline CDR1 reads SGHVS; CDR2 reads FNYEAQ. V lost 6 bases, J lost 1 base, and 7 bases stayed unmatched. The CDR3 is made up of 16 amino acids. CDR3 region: CASRIRGGMNTGELFF. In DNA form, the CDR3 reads TGTGCCAGCAGAATCCGGGGGGGGATGAACACCGGGGAGCTGTTTTTT.

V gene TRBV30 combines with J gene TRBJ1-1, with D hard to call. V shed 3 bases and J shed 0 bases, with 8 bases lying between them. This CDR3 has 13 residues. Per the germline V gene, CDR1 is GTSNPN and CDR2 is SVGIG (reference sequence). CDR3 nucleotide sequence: TGTGCCTGGAGGCCGACACTGAACACTGAAGCTTTCTTT. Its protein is CAWRPTLNTEAFF.

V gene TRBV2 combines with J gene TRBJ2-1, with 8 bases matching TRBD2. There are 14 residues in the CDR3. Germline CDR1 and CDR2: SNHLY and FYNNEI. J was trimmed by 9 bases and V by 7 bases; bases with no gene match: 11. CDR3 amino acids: CASKSRTSSIEQFF. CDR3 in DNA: TGTGCCAGCAAGTCTAGGACTAGCAGCATTGAGCAGTTCTTC.

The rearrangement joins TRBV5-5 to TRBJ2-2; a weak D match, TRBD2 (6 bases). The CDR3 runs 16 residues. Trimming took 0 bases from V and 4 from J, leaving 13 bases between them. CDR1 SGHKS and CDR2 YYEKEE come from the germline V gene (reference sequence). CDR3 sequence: CASSLAGGIGTGELFF. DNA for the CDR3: TGTGCCAGCAGCTTGGCGGGCGGGATTGGCACCGGGGAGCTGTTTTTT. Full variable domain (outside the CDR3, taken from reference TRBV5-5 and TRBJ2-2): DAGVTQSPTHLIKTRGQQVTLRCSPISGHKSVSWYQQVLGQGPQFIFQYYEKEERGRGNFPDRFSARQFPNYSSELNVNALLLGDSALYLCASSLAGGIGTGELFFGEGSRLTVL.

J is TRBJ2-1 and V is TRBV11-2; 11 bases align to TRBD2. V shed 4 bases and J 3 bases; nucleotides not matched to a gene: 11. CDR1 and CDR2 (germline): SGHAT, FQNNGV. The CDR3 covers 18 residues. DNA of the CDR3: TGTGCCAGCAGCTCACTGGGGGCTAGCGGGAGGTACTACAATGAGCAGTTCTTC. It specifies CASSSLGASGRYYNEQFF.

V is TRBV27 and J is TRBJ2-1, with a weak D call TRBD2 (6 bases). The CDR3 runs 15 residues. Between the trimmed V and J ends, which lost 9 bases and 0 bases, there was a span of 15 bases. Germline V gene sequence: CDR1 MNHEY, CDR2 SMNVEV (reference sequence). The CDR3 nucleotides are TGTGCCAGTCCACCGCGGGGTAGCTCCTACAATGAGCAGTTCTTC. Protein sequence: CASPPRGSSYNEQFF.